Listed here are 8 T cell receptor beta chains from one sample, sequenced in a study of blood T cell repertoires in COVID-19. Here immunoSEQ multiplex PCR was the method, and the copy in TCRdb shows in-frame clones only, minus some. The table lists approximately 220,000 clones, around four fifths of them singletons. The sample comprised peripheral blood. These receptors originate from a woman aged 45-60 years with acute or convalescent COVID-19.

The chain couples TRBV27 to TRBJ2-3; 11 nucleotides align to TRBD2. J lost 2 bases, V lost 3 bases, and 10 bases had no gene match. Looked up from germline, CDR1 is MNHEY and CDR2 is SMNVEV (reference sequence). This CDR3 region has 18 residues. The CDR3 nucleotides read TGTGCCAGCAGTTTTACCCCAGGGACTAGCGGACCCACAGATACGCAGTATTTT. This codes for CASSFTPGTSGPTDTQYF.

The chain has TRBV18 and TRBJ1-5; TRBD1 might be the D (5 bases). This CDR3 region has 15 residues. V lost 4 bases and J lost 3, with 13 bases in between. The V gene's germline CDR1 is KGHSH and CDR2 LQKENI. CDR3 nucleotides: TGTGCCAGCTCACGGGACGGGGGACTCAATCAGCCCCAGCATTTT. This gives the protein CASSRDGGLNQPQHF.

J is TRBJ2-7 and V is TRBV2, with 7 nucleotides matching TRBD1. V shed 8 bases, J shed 5 bases, and the junction held 12 bases outside the gene matches. The length of the CDR3 is 14 residues. Germline V gives CDR1 SNHLY, CDR2 FYNNEI. This CDR3 reads CASGRGHDSNEQYF. The DNA of the CDR3 is TGTGCCAGCGGTAGGGGGCATGATTCGAACGAGCAGTACTTC.

This chain uses TRBV7-2 with TRBJ1-1, with a possible D match to TRBD1 (6 bases). This CDR3 spans 16 amino acids. Germline V CDR1 and CDR2: SGHTA, FQGNSA. V gave up 1 base and J gave up 3 bases, with 15 bases separating them. For the CDR3, the DNA is TGTGCCAGCAGCTTAGACTGGGCAGGGGCCGACACTGAAGCTTTCTTT. Translating it yields CASSLDWAGADTEAFF. Using reference TRBV7-2 and TRBJ1-1 for the parts outside the CDR3, the full variable domain is GAGVSQSPSNKVTEKGKDVELRCDPISGHTALYWYRQSLGQGLEFLIYFQGNSAPDKSGLPSDRFSAERTGGSVSTLTIQRTQQEDSAVYLCASSLDWAGADTEAFFGQGTRLTVV.

The CDR3 bases are TGTGCCACCCAGAAAGGGGGCGCAACTACCGGGGAGCTGTTTTTT. Protein sequence: CATQKGGATTGELFF. The rearrangement links TRBV6-5 to TRBJ2-2; the match to TRBD1 covers 7 bases. The length of the CDR3 is 15 residues. Germline V gene lookup returns CDR1 MNHEY and CDR2 SVGAGI. V lost 10 bases and J lost 5; bases outside the gene matches: 13.

The gene calls are TRBV5-6 and TRBJ2-3; 7 nucleotides agree with TRBD1. The germline V gene has CDR1 SGHDT and CDR2 YYEEEE. Trimming cost V 2 bases and J 4 bases; bases outside gene matches: 7. CDR3 length equals 15 residues. The CDR3 DNA reads as TGTGCCAGCAGCTTAGAGGGGGCGCGGCCAGATACGCAGTATTTT. Residues: CASSLEGARPDTQYF. Full variable domain (missing parts from reference TRBV5-6 and TRBJ2-3): DAGVTQSPTHLIKTRGQQVTLRCSPKSGHDTVSWYQQALGQGPQFIFQYYEEEERQRGNFPDRFSGHQFPNYSSELNVNALLLGDSALYLCASSLEGARPDTQYFGPGTRLTVL.

This clone was counted once. The chain combines TRBV27 with TRBJ1-5, with TRBD1 matching 7 bases. The CDR3 loop spans 14 amino acids. Per the germline V gene, CDR1 is MNHEY and CDR2 is SMNVEV (reference sequence). The junction had 7 bases not matched to a gene; V was cut back by 6 bases and J by 5 bases. In DNA form, the CDR3 reads TGTGCCAGCAGACAGACAGGGCTCGATCAGCCCCAGCATTTT. It translates to CASRQTGLDQPQHF.

J is TRBJ2-5 and V is TRBV15; the match to TRBD1 covers 9 bases. The CDR3 spans 15 residues. The V gene end was trimmed by 6 bases and the J gene end by 1 base; junction bases not matched to a gene: 6. Germline V gene data show CDR1 as LNHNV and CDR2 as YYDKDF (reference sequence). CDR3 amino acids: CATSSQQGAQETQYF. The DNA of the CDR3 is TGTGCCACCAGTTCTCAACAGGGGGCCCAAGAGACCCAGTACTTC.